This T cell receptor (beta chain) was retrieved from a study of identical twins. General study findings and limits: Sharing of beta out-of-frame sequences by twins showed a weaker excess.

This clonotype was seen only a few times. Its specificity is unknown. TCRdb reprocessed the 5' RACE reads via MiXCR and lists one record per CDR3 protein. In the table there are approximately 220,000 distinct CDR3 sequences, more than 6.5% of which are singletons. The CDR3 has 13 residues. Trimming shortened V by 5 bases and J by 6 bases, and 10 bases separated the two germline ends. The V gene's germline CDR1 is SGHTA and CDR2 FQGTGA. This sample also belongs to another study, concerning yellow fever vaccine responses in identical twins.

This receptor was obtained from a woman in her late teens or twenties in good health. The sequenced sample consisted of memory (CD45RO+) T cells sorted from blood. This sequence joins TRBV7-3 and TRBJ2-2; a possible D gene is TRBD1 (5 bases). The CDR3, as DNA: TGTGCCAGCAGCATGATGACAGCCGGGGAGCTGTTTTTT. This gives the protein CASSMMTAGELFF. The entire variable domain, with the rest obtained from reference TRBV7-3 and TRBJ2-2, is as follows: GAGVSQTPSNKVTEKGKYVELRCDPISGHTALYWYRQSLGQGPEFLIYFQGTGAADDSGLPNDRFFAVRPEGSVSTLKIQRTERGDSAVYLCASSMMTAGELFFGEGSRLTVL.